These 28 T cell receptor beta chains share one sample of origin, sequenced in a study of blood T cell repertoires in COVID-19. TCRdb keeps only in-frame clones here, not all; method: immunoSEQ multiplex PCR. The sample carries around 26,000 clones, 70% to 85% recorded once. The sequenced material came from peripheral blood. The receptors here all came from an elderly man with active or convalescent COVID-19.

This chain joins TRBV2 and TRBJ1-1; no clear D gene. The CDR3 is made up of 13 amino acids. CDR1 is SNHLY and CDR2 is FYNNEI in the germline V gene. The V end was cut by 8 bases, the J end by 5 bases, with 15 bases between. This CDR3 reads CASSGGQLTEAFF. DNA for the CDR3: TGTGCCAGCTCCGGAGGCCAGCTGACTGAAGCTTTCTTT. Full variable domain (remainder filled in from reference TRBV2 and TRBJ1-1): EPEVTQTPSHQVTQMGQEVILRCVPISNHLYFYWYRQILGQKVEFLVSFYNNEISEKSEIFDDQFSVERPDGSNFTLKIRSTKLEDSAMYFCASSGGQLTEAFFGQGTRLTVV.

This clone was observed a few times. The CDR3 region has the DNA TGTGCCAGCAGCCAATCCACAGATACGCAGTATTTT. Protein product: CASSQSTDTQYF. V is TRBV7-9 and J is TRBJ2-3; D remains unclear. This CDR3 comprises 12 residues. The V gene lost 5 bases and the J gene lost 2 bases, with 5 bases spanning the gap. CDR1 and CDR2 from the germline V gene are SEHNR and FQNEAQ (reference sequence).

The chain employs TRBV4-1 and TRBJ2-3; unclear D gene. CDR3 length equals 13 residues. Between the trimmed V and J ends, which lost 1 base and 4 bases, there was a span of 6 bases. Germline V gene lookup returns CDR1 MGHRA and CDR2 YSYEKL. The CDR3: CASSQAPADTQYF. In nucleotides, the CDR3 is TGCGCCAGCAGCCAAGCTCCAGCAGATACGCAGTATTTT.

The DNA for the CDR3 is TGTGCCAGCAGAGGCGGATCACGGGGACTATGGGCCCTCCACTTT. Translation: CASRGGSRGLWALHF. The chain carries TRBV28 and TRBJ1-6, with D tentatively TRBD1 (5 bases). Germline-derived CDR1 and CDR2 are MDHEN and SYDVKM. There are 15 residues in the CDR3. Trimming removed 6 bases at V and 14 bases at J, with 23 bases between.

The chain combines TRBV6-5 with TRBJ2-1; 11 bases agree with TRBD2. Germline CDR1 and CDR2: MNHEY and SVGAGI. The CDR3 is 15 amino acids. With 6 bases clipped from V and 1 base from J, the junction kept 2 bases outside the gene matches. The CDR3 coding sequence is TGTGCCAGCAGGGTAGCGGGAGGGTCCTACAATGAGCAGTTCTTC. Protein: CASRVAGGSYNEQFF.

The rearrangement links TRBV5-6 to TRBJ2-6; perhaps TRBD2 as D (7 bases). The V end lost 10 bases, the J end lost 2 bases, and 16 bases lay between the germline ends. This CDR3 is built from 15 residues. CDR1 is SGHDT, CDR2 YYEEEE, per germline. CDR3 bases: TGTGCCGGAAGCTCGGGGGGCCCTGGGGCCAACGTCCTGACTTTC. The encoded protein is CAGSSGGPGANVLTF.

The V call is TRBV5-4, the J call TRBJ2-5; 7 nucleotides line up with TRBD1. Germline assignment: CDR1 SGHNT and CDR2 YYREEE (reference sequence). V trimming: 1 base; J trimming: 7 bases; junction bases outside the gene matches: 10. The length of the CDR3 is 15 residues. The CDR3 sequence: CASSLYGQAARTQYF. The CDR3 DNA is TGTGCCAGCAGCTTGTACGGACAGGCCGCAAGGACCCAGTACTTC. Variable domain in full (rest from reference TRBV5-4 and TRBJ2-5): ETGVTQSPTHLIKTRGQQVTLRCSSQSGHNTVSWYQQALGQGPQFIFQYYREEENGRGNFPPRFSGLQFPNYSSELNVNALELDDSALYLCASSLYGQAARTQYFGPGTRLLVL.

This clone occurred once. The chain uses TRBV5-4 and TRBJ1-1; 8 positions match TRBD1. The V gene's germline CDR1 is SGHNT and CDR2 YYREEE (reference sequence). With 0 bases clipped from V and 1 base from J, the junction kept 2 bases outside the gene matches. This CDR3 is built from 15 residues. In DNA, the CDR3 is TGTGCCAGCAGCTTGGGGACAGGGACGAACACTGAAGCTTTCTTT. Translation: CASSLGTGTNTEAFF.

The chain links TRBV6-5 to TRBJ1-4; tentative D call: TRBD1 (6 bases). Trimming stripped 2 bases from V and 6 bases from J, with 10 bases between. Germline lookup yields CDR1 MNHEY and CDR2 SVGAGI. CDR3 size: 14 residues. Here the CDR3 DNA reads TGTGCCAGCAGTTACAGGGGGAGGGATGAAAAACTGTTTTTT. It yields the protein CASSYRGRDEKLFF.

The CDR3 loop is CASSPRQVNQPQHF. In nucleotides, the CDR3 is TGTGCCAGCAGCCCTAGACAGGTTAATCAGCCCCAGCATTTT. The V gene is TRBV13, the J gene TRBJ1-5, with D possibly being TRBD1 (6 bases). The CDR3 consists of 14 residues. Germline V lookup: CDR1 PRHDT, CDR2 FYEKMQ (reference sequence). V was pared by 5 bases and J by 4 bases, with 12 bases between.

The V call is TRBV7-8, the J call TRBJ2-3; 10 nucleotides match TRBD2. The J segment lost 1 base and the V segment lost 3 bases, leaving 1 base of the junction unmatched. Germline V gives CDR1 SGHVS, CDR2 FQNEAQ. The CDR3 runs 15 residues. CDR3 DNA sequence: TGTGCCAGCAGCTTTAGCGGGGGGCGCACAGATACGCAGTATTTT. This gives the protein CASSFSGGRTDTQYF. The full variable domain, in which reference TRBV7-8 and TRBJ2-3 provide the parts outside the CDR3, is GAGVSQSPRYKVAKRGQDVALRCDPISGHVSLFWYQQALGQGPEFLTYFQNEAQLDKSGLPSDRFFAERPEGSVSTLKIQRTQQEDSAVYLCASSFSGGRTDTQYFGPGTRLTVL.

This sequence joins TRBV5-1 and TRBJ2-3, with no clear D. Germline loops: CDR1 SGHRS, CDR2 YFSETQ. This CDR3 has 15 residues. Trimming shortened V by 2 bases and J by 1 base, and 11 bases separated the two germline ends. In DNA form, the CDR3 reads TGCGCCAGCAGCTTAGCAGGAATCGGCACAGATACGCAGTATTTT. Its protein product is CASSLAGIGTDTQYF.

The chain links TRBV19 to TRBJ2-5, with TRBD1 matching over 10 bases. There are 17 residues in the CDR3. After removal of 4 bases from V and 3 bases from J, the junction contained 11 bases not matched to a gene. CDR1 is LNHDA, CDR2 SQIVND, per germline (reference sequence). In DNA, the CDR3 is TGTGCCAGTAGTAGGAGAGGTCGGGGGACAGGGGAAGAGACCCAGTACTTC. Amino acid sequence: CASSRRGRGTGEETQYF.

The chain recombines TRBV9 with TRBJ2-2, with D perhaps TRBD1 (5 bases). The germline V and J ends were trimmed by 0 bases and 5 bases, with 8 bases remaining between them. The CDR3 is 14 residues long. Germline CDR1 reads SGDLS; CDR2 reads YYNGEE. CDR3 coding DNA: TGTGCCAGCAGCGTAGGTTCAGGGACCGGGGAGCTGTTTTTT. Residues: CASSVGSGTGELFF.

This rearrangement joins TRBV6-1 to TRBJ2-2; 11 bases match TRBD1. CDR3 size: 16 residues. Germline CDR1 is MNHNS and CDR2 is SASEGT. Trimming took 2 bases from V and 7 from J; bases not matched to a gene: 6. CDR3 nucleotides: TGTGCCAGCAGTGAAAAAAGGACAGGGGGCATCGGGGAGCTGTTTTTT. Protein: CASSEKRTGGIGELFF.

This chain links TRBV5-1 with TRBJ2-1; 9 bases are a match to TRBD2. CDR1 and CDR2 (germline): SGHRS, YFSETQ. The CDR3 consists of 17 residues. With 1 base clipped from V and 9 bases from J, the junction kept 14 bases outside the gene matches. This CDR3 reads CASSLWGIAGAGSEQFF. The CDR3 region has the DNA TGCGCCAGCAGCTTGTGGGGGATAGCGGGAGCGGGTTCTGAGCAGTTCTTC.

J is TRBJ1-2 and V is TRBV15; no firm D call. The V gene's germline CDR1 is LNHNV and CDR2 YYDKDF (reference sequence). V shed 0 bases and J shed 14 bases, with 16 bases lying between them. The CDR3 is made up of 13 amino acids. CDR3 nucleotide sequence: TGTGCCACCAGCAGAGAGAGCCGGGTTAGCATTACCTTC. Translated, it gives CATSRESRVSITF.

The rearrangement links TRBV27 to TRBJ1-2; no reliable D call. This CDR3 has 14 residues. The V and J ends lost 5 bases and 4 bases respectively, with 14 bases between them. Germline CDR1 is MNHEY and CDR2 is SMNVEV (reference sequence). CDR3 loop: CASSPKTRFYGYTF. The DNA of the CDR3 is TGTGCCAGCAGTCCAAAGACAAGGTTCTATGGCTACACCTTC.

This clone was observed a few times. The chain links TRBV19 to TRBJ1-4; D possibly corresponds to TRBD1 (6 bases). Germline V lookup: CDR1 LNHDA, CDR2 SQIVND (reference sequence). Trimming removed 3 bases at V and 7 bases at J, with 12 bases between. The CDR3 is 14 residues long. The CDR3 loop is CASSITGTSEKLFF. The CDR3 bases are TGTGCCAGTAGTATCACCGGGACAAGTGAAAAACTGTTTTTT.

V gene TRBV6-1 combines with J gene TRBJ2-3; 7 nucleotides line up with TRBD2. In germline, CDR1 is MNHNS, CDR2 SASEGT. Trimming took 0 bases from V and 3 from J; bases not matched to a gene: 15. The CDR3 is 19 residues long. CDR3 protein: CASSEAGLFVWEGTDTQYF. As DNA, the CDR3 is TGTGCCAGCAGTGAAGCGGGTTTGTTCGTCTGGGAGGGGACAGATACGCAGTATTTT.

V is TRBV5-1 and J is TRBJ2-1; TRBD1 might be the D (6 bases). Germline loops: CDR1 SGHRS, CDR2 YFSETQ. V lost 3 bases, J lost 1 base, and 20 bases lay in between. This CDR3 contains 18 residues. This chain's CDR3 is CASSSDSRSGASYNEQFF. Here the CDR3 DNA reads TGCGCCAGCAGCTCGGACAGTCGGAGCGGAGCTTCCTACAATGAGCAGTTCTTC.

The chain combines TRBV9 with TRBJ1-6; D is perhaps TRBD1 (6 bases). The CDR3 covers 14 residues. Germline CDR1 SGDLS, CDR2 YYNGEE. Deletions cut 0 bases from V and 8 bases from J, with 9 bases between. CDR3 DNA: TGTGCCAGCAGCGTAGATCCAGGGGATTCACCCCTCCACTTT. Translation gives CASSVDPGDSPLHF.

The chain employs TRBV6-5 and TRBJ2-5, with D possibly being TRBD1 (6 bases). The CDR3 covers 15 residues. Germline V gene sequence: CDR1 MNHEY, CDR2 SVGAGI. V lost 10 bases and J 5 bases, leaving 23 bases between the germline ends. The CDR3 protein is CATQNRVKKGETQYF. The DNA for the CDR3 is TGTGCCACCCAAAACAGGGTCAAGAAAGGGGAGACCCAGTACTTC.

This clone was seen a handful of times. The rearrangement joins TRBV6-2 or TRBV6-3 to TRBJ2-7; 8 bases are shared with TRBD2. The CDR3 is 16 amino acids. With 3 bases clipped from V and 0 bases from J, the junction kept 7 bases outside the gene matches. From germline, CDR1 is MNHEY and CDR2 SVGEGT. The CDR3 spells CASSYSPSGLSYEQYF. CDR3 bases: TGTGCCAGCAGTTATAGCCCTAGCGGGCTCTCCTACGAGCAGTACTTC.

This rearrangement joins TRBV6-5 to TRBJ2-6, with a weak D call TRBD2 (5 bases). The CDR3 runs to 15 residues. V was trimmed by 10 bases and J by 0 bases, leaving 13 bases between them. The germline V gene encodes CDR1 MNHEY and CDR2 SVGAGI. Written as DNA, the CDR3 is TGTGCCATCACTTGGGCGGGCTCTGGGGCCAACGTCCTGACTTTC. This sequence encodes CAITWAGSGANVLTF.

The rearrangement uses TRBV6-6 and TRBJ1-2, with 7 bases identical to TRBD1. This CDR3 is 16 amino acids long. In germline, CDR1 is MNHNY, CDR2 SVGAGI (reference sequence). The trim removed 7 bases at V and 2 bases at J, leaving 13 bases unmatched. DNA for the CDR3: TGTGCCAGCACCAGACCCCAGGGGGTGGGGAACTATGGCTACACCTTC. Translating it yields CASTRPQGVGNYGYTF.

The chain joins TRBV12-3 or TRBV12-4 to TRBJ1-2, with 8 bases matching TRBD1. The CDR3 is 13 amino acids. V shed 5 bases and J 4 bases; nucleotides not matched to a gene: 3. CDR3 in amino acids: CASSQQGGYGYTF. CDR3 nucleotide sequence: TGTGCCAGCAGTCAACAGGGGGGCTATGGCTACACCTTC.

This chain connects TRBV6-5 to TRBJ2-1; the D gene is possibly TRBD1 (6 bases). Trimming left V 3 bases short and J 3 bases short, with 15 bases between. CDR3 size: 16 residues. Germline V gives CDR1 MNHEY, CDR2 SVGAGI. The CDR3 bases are TGTGCCAGCAGTTATGAGGGACACCGGCACTACAATGAGCAGTTCTTC. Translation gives CASSYEGHRHYNEQFF.